Detailed here is one T cell receptor (beta chain). These data belong to a study of patients and donors after allogeneic stem cell transplantation. CDR3 length: 14 residues. The germline V and J ends were trimmed by 5 bases and 1 base, with 11 bases remaining between them. CDR1 is SGHTA and CDR2 is FQGTGA in the germline V gene. TCRdb analysed the RT-PCR reads with MiXCR anew, one entry per CDR3 protein. The sample yields about 400,000 distinct CDR3 sequences, 16% seen once. The chain combines TRBV7-3 with TRBJ1-1; the D gene is possibly TRBD1 (6 bases). Sequenced: blood, either unsorted or a sorted T cell fraction (not recorded which). This TCR was recovered from a human donor who was either an allogeneic HSCT recipient or a stem cell or donor lymphocyte infusion donor (not recorded which). It is not recorded whose cells these are; they may come from a transplant donor. The CDR3 DNA follows: TGTGCCAGCAGCGCGGGACACTGGAACACTGAAGCTTTCTTT. It specifies CASSAGHWNTEAFF.